The 9 T cell receptor beta chains presented below share a single source sample, sequenced in a study of T cells in Graves' hyperthyroidism and ophthalmopathy. TCR beta CDR3 regions were amplified from RNA transcripts. In the first-round RT-PCR of the TCR CDR3, the HTBI primer set was used. TCRdb reanalysed the multiplex PCR reads using MiXCR and keeps one entry per CDR3 protein. The repertoire consists of hundreds of thousands of distinct CDR3 sequences, with about 38% occurring once and the leading ten covering approximately 8.7%. Sequenced: blood. The origin of the receptors is a man between 18 and 35 years old with Graves' hyperthyroidism.

The sample holds many counts of this clonotype. The J gene is TRBJ1-1, the V gene TRBV20-1, with TRBD1 identical over 11 bases. CDR3 length: 13 amino acids. CDR1 and CDR2 from the germline V gene are DFQATT and SNEGSKA (reference sequence). V lost 5 bases, J lost 5 bases, and 4 bases stayed unmatched. CDR3 region: CSASDRGRTEAFF. CDR3 nucleotide sequence: TGCAGTGCTTCGGACAGGGGGCGAACTGAAGCTTTCTTT.

This clonotype was recorded once. The rearrangement links TRBV9 to TRBJ1-5; D remains ambiguous. Trimming pared 0 bases from V and 7 bases from J, leaving 17 bases between. The germline CDR1 and CDR2 sequences are SGDLS and YYNGEE. CDR3 length: 16 residues. CDR3 sequence reads: CASSVGPLVSEQPQHF. CDR3 DNA sequence: TGTGCCAGCAGCGTAGGCCCTCTTGTATCTGAACAGCCCCAGCATTTT.

The CDR3 nucleotides read TGTGCCATCAGCGAAACTAGCGGGAACCCCTACGAGCAGTACTTC. Translating it yields CAISETSGNPYEQYF. V gene TRBV10-3 combines with J gene TRBJ2-7; the match to TRBD2 covers 10 bases. V lost 6 bases to trimming and J lost 2 bases; unmatched junction nucleotides: 7. This CDR3 is 15 amino acids long. Germline CDR1 reads ENHRY; CDR2 reads SYGVKD.

The rearrangement uses TRBV6-5 and TRBJ1-1; D call uncertain. Germline-derived CDR1 and CDR2 are MNHEY and SVGAGI. Trimming stripped 4 bases from V and 0 bases from J, with 12 bases between. This CDR3 is 15 amino acids long. CDR3 in DNA: TGTGCCAGCAGTTGGACTGCCAAGATGAACACTGAAGCTTTCTTT. It is translated as CASSWTAKMNTEAFF.

A remark on this clonotype: A much larger clone lies one base from this, so it may be a read error. The CDR3 DNA is TGCAGCGTTGAAAGCGGGCCTCCCCACAAGCAGTACTTC. Its translation is CSVESGPPHKQYF. The chain has TRBV29-1 and TRBJ2-7, with TRBD2 as a possible D gene (6 bases). Trimming cost V 2 bases and J 8 bases, with 16 bases left between them. CDR1 and CDR2 from the germline V gene are SQVTM and ANQGSEA. CDR3 length: 13 residues.

The chain recombines TRBV7-9 with TRBJ2-7, with D unclear. Germline values: CDR1 SEHNR, CDR2 FQNEAQ (reference sequence). The CDR3 is made up of 15 amino acids. With 5 bases removed from V and 6 bases from J, the gap between germline ends came to 20 bases. The chain's CDR3 is CASSQKSRNNGEQYF. CDR3 DNA sequence: TGTGCCAGCAGCCAAAAATCGAGAAACAACGGCGAGCAGTACTTC.

This clonotype was observed at least ten times. The chain couples TRBV7-9 to TRBJ1-2; no clear D gene. Trimming stripped 5 bases from V and 7 bases from J, with 17 bases between. Germline loops: CDR1 SEHNR, CDR2 FQNEAQ (reference sequence). CDR3 length: 14 residues. The CDR3 nucleotides are TGTGCCAGCAGCCTCAACTCGGCTCCCTCTGGCTACACCTTC. This translates into CASSLNSAPSGYTF. Full variable domain (remainder filled in from reference TRBV7-9 and TRBJ1-2): DTGVSQNPRHKITKRGQNVTFRCDPISEHNRLYWYRQTLGQGPEFLTYFQNEAQLEKSRLLSDRFSAERPKGSFSTLEIQRTEQGDSAMYLCASSLNSAPSGYTFGSGTRLTVV.

In this sample, this clonotype turned up many times. The V call is TRBV10-3, the J call TRBJ2-7; 7 positions agree with TRBD2. CDR3 length: 13 residues. Trimming at V came to 6 bases and at J to 5 bases, leaving 7 bases not matched to a gene. From germline, CDR1 is ENHRY and CDR2 SYGVKD. CDR3 coding DNA: TGTGCCATCAGCGCTAGGGACTACAACGAGCAGTACTTC. Translated: CAISARDYNEQYF.

As to this clonotype: One base away lies a much larger clone, so this may be a sequencing read error. The gene calls are TRBV27 and TRBJ2-5, with no clear D. This CDR3 has 11 amino acids. CDR1 is MNHEY and CDR2 is SMNVEV in the germline V gene (reference sequence). The V gene lost 5 bases and the J gene lost 13 bases, with 14 bases spanning the gap. CDR3 amino acids: CASSDLMEVYF. DNA for the CDR3: TGTGCCAGCAGTGATTTAATGGAAGTGTACTTC.